The T cell receptor beta chain described here comes from a study of CXCR3-negative and CXCR3-positive naive CD8 T cells. TRB cDNA was prepared as libraries by UMI-labeled 5' RACE. TCRdb reprocessed the 5' RACE reads, keeping one entry per CDR3 protein, no DNA. The listing records approximately 98,000 distinct CDR3 sequences. Concerning this clonotype itself: Antigen unknown.

Findings of the study overall: Naive cells that were CXCR3-positive had more hydrophobic TRB CDR3s (compared with CXCR3-negative naive cells).

The CDR3 length is 15 residues. Germline V gene sequence: CDR1 DFQATT, CDR2 SNEGSKA (reference sequence). This sequence joins TRBV20-1 and TRBJ2-7; the D call of TRBD2 rests on TCRdb alone, since no DNA is present to check it. Sequencing was performed on naive CXCR3+ CD8+ T cells from blood. This sample's subset: CD45RO-CCR7+CD27+CD95- naive CD8+ T cells expressing CXCR3 (TNR3+). The source is a human donor in good health. Some clones in this sample may be carry-over from other donors' samples. CDR3: CSALSSGVSSYEQYF.